These 21 T cell receptor beta chains came from one sample sequenced in a study of vaccination and CD4 T cells after COVID-19. With the Oncomine TCR Beta short-read assay, DNA from cultured CD4+ T cells was sequenced. TCRdb re-derived calls from the PCR reads in MiXCR, one entry per CDR3 protein. The sample lists 6,500 to 8,500 distinct CDR3 sequences; about three quarters were seen once. Their cognate antigens are unknown. Stated treatment: approximately 9-day PBMC culture with coronavirus spike peptide pools or control peptides (ViraFEST assay). The sequenced material came from CD4+ T cells from blood, cultured in vitro. These receptors originate from a human donor who had recovered from COVID-19.

The chain links TRBV15 to TRBJ1-5, with a tentative D call TRBD1 (6 bases). This CDR3 has 19 amino acids. Germline-derived CDR1 and CDR2 are LNHNV and YYDKDF (reference sequence). V was trimmed by 0 bases and J by 0 bases, leaving 18 bases between them. Here the CDR3 reads CATSRDRGGSKYSNQPQHF. The CDR3 nucleotides read TGTGCCACCAGCAGAGATCGGGGGGGCAGCAAATATAGCAATCAGCCCCAGCATTTT.

CDR3 nucleotide sequence: TGTGCCAGCAGTTCTAGGACAGGGGGGGAATACGAGCAGTACTTC. This gives the protein CASSSRTGGEYEQYF. V usage is TRBV27 and J usage is TRBJ2-7; TRBD1 aligns across 10 bases. From germline, CDR1 is MNHEY and CDR2 SMNVEV (reference sequence). The CDR3 has 15 amino acids. Germline trimming cut 4 bases from V and 4 bases from J; bases unmatched to any gene: 7.

This clonotype was counted once. The CDR3 is CASSAPVGSRQPQHF. The CDR3 DNA follows: TGTGCCAGTAGTGCCCCGGTCGGGTCGCGGCAGCCCCAGCATTTT. The chain combines TRBV19 with TRBJ1-5; D gene ambiguous. This CDR3 has 15 amino acids. Looked up from germline, CDR1 is LNHDA and CDR2 is SQIVND (reference sequence). Between the trimmed V and J ends, which lost 5 bases and 7 bases, there was a span of 18 bases.

The J gene is TRBJ2-3, the V gene TRBV7-2; TRBD2 might be the D (5 bases). The CDR3 spans 17 residues. V was cut by 0 bases and J by 2 bases, with 15 bases left in between. CDR1 SGHTA and CDR2 FQGNSA come from the germline V gene. The CDR3 DNA is TGTGCCAGCAGCTTAGCGTCGGCCAGTCTAGCCACAGATACGCAGTATTTT. Translating it yields CASSLASASLATDTQYF.

Comments on this clonotype: The junction departs from germline at one end; a sequencing error may be responsible. The V gene is TRBV7-7, the J gene TRBJ2-7, with a tentative D call TRBD2 (5 bases). Germline lookup yields CDR1 SSHAT and CDR2 FNYEAQ (reference sequence). The CDR3 length is 15 residues. The DNA of the CDR3 is TGTGCTAGCAGCTTAGCGAACTCCCAATCGAGCGAGCAGTACTTC. Residues: CASSLANSQSSEQYF. Filled out from reference TRBV7-7 and TRBJ2-7, the complete variable domain reads GAGVSQSPRYKVTKRGQDVTLRCDPISSHATLYWYQQALGQGPEFLTYFNYEAQPDKSGLPSDRFSAERPEGSISTLTIQRTEQRDSAMYRCASSLANSQSSEQYFGPGTRLTVT.

This clonotype turned up a few times. The chain recombines TRBV6-1 with TRBJ2-1, with 11 nucleotides matching TRBD2. After removal of 6 bases from V and 0 bases from J, the junction contained 4 bases not matched to a gene. This CDR3 is 16 amino acids long. Looked up from germline, CDR1 is MNHNS and CDR2 is SASEGT. DNA for the CDR3: TGTGCCAGCAGCGGGCTAGCGGGAGGCTCCTACAATGAGCAGTTCTTC. This codes for CASSGLAGGSYNEQFF.

The gene calls are TRBV5-1 and TRBJ2-5; 9 nucleotides agree with TRBD2. CDR3 length equals 14 residues. CDR1 is SGHRS, CDR2 YFSETQ, per germline. V gave up 2 bases and J gave up 1 base; unmatched junction bases: 0. This CDR3 reads CASSLAGGQETQYF. The CDR3 bases are TGCGCCAGCAGCTTAGCGGGGGGCCAAGAGACCCAGTACTTC.

This clonotype was picked up a small number of times. The V and J genes are TRBV2 and TRBJ1-2; 9 bases are shared with TRBD1. Germline CDR1 and CDR2: SNHLY and FYNNEI. J was trimmed by 4 bases and V by 4 bases; bases with no gene match: 4. The CDR3 loop spans 14 amino acids. The CDR3 nucleotides read TGTGCCAGCAGTGTACAGGGGGCTAGCTATGGCTACACCTTC. Translated: CASSVQGASYGYTF.

This clonotype is medium-sized (0.01 to 0.1%) within its sample. The rearrangement uses TRBV7-2 and TRBJ1-2, with no clear D. CDR1 SGHTA and CDR2 FQGNSA come from the germline V gene. V was shortened by 2 bases and J by 3 bases, with 10 bases between the two germline ends. The CDR3 sequence is 14 residues long. The CDR3 loop reads CASSLSMGYYGYTF. In DNA form, the CDR3 reads TGTGCCAGCAGCTTATCCATGGGGTACTATGGCTACACCTTC.

This chain joins TRBV28 and TRBJ2-5; maybe TRBD2 (6 bases). Germline V lookup: CDR1 MDHEN, CDR2 SYDVKM. V lost 3 bases to trimming and J lost 5 bases, with 13 bases between them. The CDR3 covers 14 residues. CDR3 loop: CASSFGEVFETQYF. The CDR3 DNA follows: TGTGCCAGCAGTTTTGGGGAGGTTTTCGAGACCCAGTACTTC.

The rearrangement joins TRBV6-2 or TRBV6-3 to TRBJ1-5, with D possibly TRBD1 on 6 matching bases. V was pared by 5 bases and J by 2 bases, with 7 bases between. CDR1 and CDR2 (germline): MNHEY, SVGEGT. There are 13 residues in the CDR3. The CDR3 nucleotides are TGTGCCAGCAGTAGGGGGGGCAATCAGCCCCAGCATTTT. It specifies CASSRGGNQPQHF.

The chain links TRBV11-2 to TRBJ1-2; no firm D call. The germline V gene encodes CDR1 SGHAT and CDR2 FQNNGV. The CDR3 consists of 16 residues. The germline V and J ends were trimmed by 5 bases and 3 bases, with 19 bases remaining between them. The CDR3, as DNA: TGTGCCAGCAGCAAGCGGTCGGTCGGGCAGGACTATGGCTACACCTTC. Its translation is CASSKRSVGQDYGYTF.

The chain recombines TRBV5-1 with TRBJ2-5; 7 bases are shared with TRBD2. In germline, CDR1 is SGHRS, CDR2 YFSETQ. V lost 4 bases and J lost 6; bases outside the gene matches: 6. The CDR3 totals 13 residues. This chain's CDR3 is CASSPRDYKTQYF. The CDR3 nucleotides read TGCGCCAGCAGCCCTCGGGACTATAAGACCCAGTACTTC. Combining the CDR3 with reference TRBV5-1 and TRBJ2-5 gives the whole variable domain KAGVTQTPRYLIKTRGQQVTLSCSPISGHRSVSWYQQTPGQGLQFLFEYFSETQRNKGNFPGRFSGRQFSNSRSEMNVSTLELGDSALYLCASSPRDYKTQYFGPGTRLLVL.

The chain has TRBV19 and TRBJ2-3; 8 positions agree with TRBD1. After removal of 5 bases from V and 6 bases from J, the junction contained 10 bases not matched to a gene. The germline V gene has CDR1 LNHDA and CDR2 SQIVND (reference sequence). The CDR3 contains 15 residues. The CDR3 DNA is TGTGCCAGTAGTGAACAGGGGGTAGGGGGCGATACGCAGTATTTT. Amino acid sequence: CASSEQGVGGDTQYF.

The chain employs TRBV6-1 and TRBJ2-4, with D possibly matching TRBD1 (6 bases). Per the germline V gene, CDR1 is MNHNS and CDR2 is SASEGT. V was shortened by 3 bases and J by 11 bases, with 14 bases between the two germline ends. This CDR3 has 13 residues. The CDR3 bases are TGTGCCAGCAGTGAGGATACCGGGACACTTCAGTACTTC. Translating it yields CASSEDTGTLQYF.

This rearrangement joins TRBV21-1 to TRBJ2-7; the table names TRBD1, a call not compared with the DNA. TRBV21-1 is shown as a pseudogene. This CDR3 has 13 residues. CDR3 nucleotides: TGTGCCAGCAGAACCCTGGATCCCGACGAGCAGTACTTC. Translating gives CASRTLDPDEQYF.

The chain has TRBV6-5 and TRBJ1-2; D is undetermined. This CDR3 region has 15 residues. Germline CDR1 and CDR2: MNHEY and SVGAGI. Between the trimmed V and J ends, which lost 0 bases and 4 bases, there was a span of 12 bases. The CDR3 sequence: CASSYSTGSPYGYTF. DNA for the CDR3: TGTGCCAGCAGTTACTCAACCGGGTCGCCCTATGGCTACACCTTC.

The rearrangement joins TRBV7-9 to TRBJ1-2; no definite D call. The CDR3 is 14 amino acids. Germline loops: CDR1 SEHNR, CDR2 FQNEAQ (reference sequence). The ends were cut back, 0 bases at V and 4 bases at J, with 9 bases in the middle. The DNA for the CDR3 is TGTGCCAGCAGCTTAGCTCTGGGGAGCTATGGCTACACCTTC. It yields the protein CASSLALGSYGYTF. The full variable domain, its missing parts supplied by reference TRBV7-9 and TRBJ1-2, is DTGVSQNPRHKITKRGQNVTFRCDPISEHNRLYWYRQTLGQGPEFLTYFQNEAQLEKSRLLSDRFSAERPKGSFSTLEIQRTEQGDSAMYLCASSLALGSYGYTFGSGTRLTVV.

This rearrangement joins TRBV2 to TRBJ1-5; D unresolved. Trimming took off 4 bases at V and 4 bases at J, with 8 bases between the two ends. This CDR3 comprises 13 residues. The germline gives CDR1 SNHLY, CDR2 FYNNEI. CDR3 sequence (DNA): TGTGCCAGCAGTGTTAAGTGGAATCAGCCCCAGCATTTT. It is translated as CASSVKWNQPQHF.

The rearrangement joins TRBV10-2 to TRBJ2-3, with D possibly being TRBD1 or TRBD2 (6 bases each). Trimming stripped 4 bases from V and 0 bases from J, with 14 bases between. The CDR3 runs to 16 residues. Germline V lookup: CDR1 WSHSY, CDR2 SAAADI. The CDR3, as DNA: TGCGCCAGCAGTGGAGGGGGGACGGCTAGCACAGATACGCAGTATTTT. Its protein product is CASSGGGTASTDTQYF.

The chain links TRBV15 to TRBJ2-5, with 8 bases matching TRBD2. The CDR3 runs 16 residues. V was clipped by 1 base and J by 7 bases; unmatched bases: 11. Germline CDR1 reads LNHNV; CDR2 reads YYDKDF (reference sequence). This chain's CDR3 is CATSRVSREGLGTQYF. CDR3 sequence (DNA): TGTGCCACCAGCAGAGTAAGCCGGGAGGGCCTGGGGACCCAGTACTTC. Filled out from reference TRBV15 and TRBJ2-5, the complete variable domain reads DAMVIQNPRYQVTQFGKPVTLSCSQTLNHNVMYWYQQKSSQAPKLLFHYYDKDFNNEADTPDNFQSRRPNTSFCFLDIRSPGLGDTAMYLCATSRVSREGLGTQYFGPGTRLLVL.